This note documents a single TCR beta chain sequence. What it recognizes is unknown. Other DNA sequences within the sample encode an identical CDR3. A CD45RA+ naive subset and a CD45RA-negative memory subset were split from CD4+ cells. Per the germline V gene, CDR1 is MNHNY and CDR2 is SVGAGI (reference sequence). V was cut by 4 bases and J by 4 bases, with 7 bases left in between. The CDR3 contains 12 residues. Every immunoSEQ plate was one replicate of a subset's evenly spread DNA. Only in-frame clones appear in the TCRdb table, and some are missing; sequencing was by immunoSEQ multiplex PCR. Of roughly 500,000 clones in the sample, about 96% are singletons; the top ten hold about 0.064%. These data are taken from a study of shared clonotypes between healthy human individuals. Study results and caveats: Investigators expected sequencing depth to affect clonotype sharing among donors.

The clonotype was recovered from a woman younger than 45 in good health. Sequenced input: naive CD4+ T cells sorted from blood. Subset: CD45RA+ positively selected. This chain uses TRBV6-6 with TRBJ1-1; perhaps TRBD1 as D (5 bases). In DNA form, the CDR3 reads TGTGCCAGCAGTTCTGGGGGCACTGAAGCTTTCTTT. Translation: CASSSGGTEAFF.